The clone carrying this T cell receptor beta chain occurred once. Germline-derived CDR1 and CDR2 are SGHTS and YDEGEE. This CDR3 has 13 amino acids. The V gene lost 4 bases and the J gene lost 0 bases, with 7 bases spanning the gap. Original analysis: Estimation of nucleated cell counts was performed using reference gene primer amplification. Using immunoSEQ multiplex PCR, the repertoire was profiled, and TCRdb retains in-frame clones only, with some absent. The V and J calls and clone size come from that table; D and trimming were worked out from the DNA. The sample carries about 390,000 clones, about 90% recorded once. A Seattle source enrolled patients during active infection and followed them longitudinally. This record belongs to a study of blood T cell repertoires in COVID-19.

The V call is TRBV5-8, the J call TRBJ1-1, with D possibly TRBD1 on 5 matching bases. The TCR sequence derives from a woman in her sixties with COVID-19, enrolled during active disease. The sample consisted of peripheral blood. The DNA of the CDR3 is TGTGCCAGCAGCAGGGACTTGAACACTGAAGCTTTCTTT. Amino acid sequence: CASSRDLNTEAFF. The full variable domain, its missing parts supplied by reference TRBV5-8 and TRBJ1-1, is EAGVTQSPTHLIKTRGQQATLRCSPISGHTSVYWYQQALGLGLQFLLWYDEGEERNRGNFPPRFSGRQFPNYSSELNVNALELEDSALYLCASSRDLNTEAFFGQGTRLTVV.